Listed below are T cell receptor beta chains from one sample, sequenced in a study of cytomegalovirus exposure and HLA in healthy donors. This table comes from immunoSEQ multiplex PCR, and its TCRdb copy is limited to in-frame clones, with some not included. Here the sample spans 150,000 to 200,000 clones, approximately 80% being singletons. The sample was PBMCs. Every receptor here comes from a woman in her late teens or twenties in good health and CMV-seronegative. The CDR3 runs from the conserved cysteine through the conserved F or W. The size of a clone is reported for some rows only, either as once, few or many, or as a class for expanded clones.

v_gene,abundance,CDR3aa
TRBV5-1,NA,CASSFSGGAYTGELFF
TRBV19,NA,CASKGTFGYTF
TRBV7-9,NA,CASSASTGPPYEQYF
TRBV19,few,CASSIAGTGLYGYTF
TRBV15,NA,CATSRRTGAQETQYF
TRBV6-4,NA,CASSERAWDYEQFF
TRBV5-1,NA,CASSLGDRVTDTQYF
TRBV20-1,NA,CAGGRGETQYF
TRBV19,NA,CASSIGEGPNTEAFF
TRBV6-4,NA,CASSIAGQSSYNEQFF
TRBV10-3,NA,CAISGQGVGSPLHF
TRBV5-1,once,CASRATGTPTPFQETQYF
TRBV5-1,NA,CASSPGTGNTEAFF
TRBV7-2,NA,CASSLVENYGYTF
TRBV10-2,NA,CASRQGAGDYGYTF
TRBV9,NA,CASSVQDRLTRSYEQYF
TRBV27,NA,CASQSVSGGYNEQFF
TRBV2,once,CASSARTANQPQHF
TRBV7-8,NA,CASSVPGLAGGPAGYEQYF
TRBV2,NA,CASSPMTSGAQGTQYF
TRBV7-6,NA,CASSFNSPPGELFF
TRBV5-1,NA,CASSSRGEKLFF
TRBV28,NA,CASSSWDSLGYGYTF
TRBV4-2,NA,CASSRPDREQETQYF
TRBV15,NA,CATSRDLLNSPLHF
TRBV19,few,CASRGGSGGLHNSPLHF
TRBV19,NA,CASRPRDRSTEAFF
TRBV6-1,NA,CASKLTGTSSNEQFF
TRBV13,once,CASSSDRGRDEQYF
TRBV28,NA,CASSLGGGKDTQYF
TRBV19,NA,CASTWGVGANYGYTF
TRBV7-2,few,CASSLGGLADTQYF
TRBV6-5,few,CASRDFDRGHEQFF
TRBV6-1,NA,CASRPGLSPNIQYF
TRBV13,NA,CASSLTGENTEAFF
TRBV18,NA,CASSPPSGGPTGELFF
TRBV7-9,few,CASSLTSGGANEQFF
TRBV29-1,once,CSVDMAYQAETQYF
TRBV6-5,NA,CASSRGQGSEAFF
TRBV28,NA,CASSDPGLFLYEQYF
TRBV30,NA,CAHTVNTEAFF
TRBV5-4,few,CASSSRTGGYGYTF
TRBV28,once,CASSQTGGSGNTIYF
TRBV2,NA,CASSEWDSGGQPQHF
TRBV27,NA,CASSSVGRGNTEAFF